This T cell receptor beta chain was recorded in a study of prognosis after radiotherapy for stage I lung cancer. The CDR3 runs 14 residues. V lost 5 bases and J lost 3, with 13 bases in between. Per germline, CDR1 SGHTA and CDR2 FQGNSA. Study observations and caveats: The study found that unique TCR clone counts fell after stereotactic body radiation therapy, median about 10,000 versus 6,900. It was in patients who developed distant metastases that Shannon entropy after stereotactic body radiation therapy was lower. Gene usage of TRBV and TRBJ reportedly differed between patients with and without metastases.

This clonotype appeared many times. The antigen is unknown. Peripheral blood, in roughly 5.8-milliliter volumes, was drawn at each of two time points. Starting from genomic DNA, TCR beta CDR3 was amplified through two-round multiplex PCR. Amplification during the initial PCR round employed primers specific to each TRBV and TRBJ gene. TCRdb used MiXCR to reprocess the multiplex PCR reads, holding one entry per CDR3 protein. Among 30,000 or so distinct CDR3 sequences listed, around 32% were seen once. The chain has TRBV7-2 and TRBJ1-2, with D maybe TRBD1 (5 bases). This TCR came from a donor aged 50 or older with non-small cell lung cancer. Sequencing was performed on PBMCs, taken before or after stereotactic body radiation therapy (not recorded which). CDR3 protein: CASSLGGKDYGYTF. The DNA of the CDR3 is TGTGCCAGCAGCCTTGGGGGGAAGGACTATGGCTACACCTTC.